Following are 3 T cell receptor beta chains from one sample sequenced in a study of blood T cell repertoires in COVID-19 (TCRdb year 2020). Libraries were made using the immunoSEQ multiplex PCR assay. Drawn from immuneACCESS, this table holds only the in-frame rearrangements with V and J called that TCRdb kept. Clones are partly lost; checked studies trace under half to an unresolved V gene and leave the rest unexplained. Counted in this sample were approximately 70,000 clones; roughly 90% of them appeared once. The ten largest make up roughly 6% of the sample. Sample: peripheral blood. Every receptor here comes from a woman aged 45-65 years with acute or convalescent COVID-19.

The chain recombines TRBV7-9 with TRBJ2-7, with 7 bases that match TRBD2. CDR1 is SEHNR and CDR2 is FQNEAQ in the germline V gene (reference sequence). The CDR3 contains 15 residues. The trim removed 7 bases at V and 0 bases at J, leaving 9 bases unmatched. In DNA, the CDR3 is TGTGCCAGCACTATGATAGCGGGTAGCTCCTACGAGCAGTACTTC. Protein: CASTMIAGSSYEQYF.

This clone appeared a single time. The CDR3 is CASSQSGDHEQYF. The DNA of the CDR3 is TGTGCCAGCAGCCAATCAGGGGACCACGAGCAGTACTTC. This rearrangement joins TRBV3-1 (or the pseudogene TRBV3-2) to TRBJ2-7; tentative D call: TRBD1 (6 bases). V was pared by 2 bases and J by 5 bases, with 10 bases between. The V gene's germline CDR1 is LGHDT and CDR2 YNNKEL (reference sequence). The CDR3 runs to 13 residues.

This clone showed up just once. The V call is TRBV6-6, the J call TRBJ2-1; the match to TRBD1 covers 9 bases. V gave up 5 bases and J gave up 5 bases; unmatched junction bases: 7. The CDR3 has 15 residues. Looked up from germline, CDR1 is MNHNY and CDR2 is SVGAGI (reference sequence). The CDR3 DNA sequence: TGTGCCAGCAGTGATATGGGACAGGGAAACAATGAGCAGTTCTTC. It encodes CASSDMGQGNNEQFF.